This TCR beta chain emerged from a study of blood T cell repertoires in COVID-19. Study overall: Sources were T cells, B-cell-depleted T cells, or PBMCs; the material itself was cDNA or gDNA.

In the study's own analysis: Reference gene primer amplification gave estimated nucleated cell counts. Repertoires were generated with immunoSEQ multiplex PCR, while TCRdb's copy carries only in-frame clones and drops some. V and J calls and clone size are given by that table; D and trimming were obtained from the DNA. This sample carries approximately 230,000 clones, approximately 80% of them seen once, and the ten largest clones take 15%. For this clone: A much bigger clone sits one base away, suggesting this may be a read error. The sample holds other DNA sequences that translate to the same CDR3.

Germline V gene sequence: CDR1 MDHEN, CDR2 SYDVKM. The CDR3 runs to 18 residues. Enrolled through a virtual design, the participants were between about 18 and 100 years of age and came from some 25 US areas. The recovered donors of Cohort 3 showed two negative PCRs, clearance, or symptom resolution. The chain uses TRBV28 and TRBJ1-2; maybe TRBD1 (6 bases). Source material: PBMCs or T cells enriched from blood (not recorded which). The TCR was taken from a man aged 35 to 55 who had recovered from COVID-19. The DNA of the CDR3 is TGTGCCAGCAGTTCACCCCGGGCAGGGGCCTATTTTAACTATGGCTACACCTTT. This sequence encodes CASSSPRAGAYFNYGYTF.